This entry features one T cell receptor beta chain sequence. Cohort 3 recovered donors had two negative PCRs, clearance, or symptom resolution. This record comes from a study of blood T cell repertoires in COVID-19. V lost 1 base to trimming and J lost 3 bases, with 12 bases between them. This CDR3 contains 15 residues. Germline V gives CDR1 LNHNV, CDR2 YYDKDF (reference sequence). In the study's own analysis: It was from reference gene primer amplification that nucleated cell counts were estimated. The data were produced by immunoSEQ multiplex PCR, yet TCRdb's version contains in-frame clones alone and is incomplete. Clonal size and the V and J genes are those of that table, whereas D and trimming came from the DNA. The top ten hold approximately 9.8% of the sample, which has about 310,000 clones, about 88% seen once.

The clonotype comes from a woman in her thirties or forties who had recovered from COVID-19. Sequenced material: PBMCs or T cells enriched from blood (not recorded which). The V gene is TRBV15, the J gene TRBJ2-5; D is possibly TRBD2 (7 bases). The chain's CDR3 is CATSRARGGEETQYF. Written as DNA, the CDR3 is TGTGCCACCAGCAGAGCAAGGGGGGGCGAAGAGACCCAGTACTTC.